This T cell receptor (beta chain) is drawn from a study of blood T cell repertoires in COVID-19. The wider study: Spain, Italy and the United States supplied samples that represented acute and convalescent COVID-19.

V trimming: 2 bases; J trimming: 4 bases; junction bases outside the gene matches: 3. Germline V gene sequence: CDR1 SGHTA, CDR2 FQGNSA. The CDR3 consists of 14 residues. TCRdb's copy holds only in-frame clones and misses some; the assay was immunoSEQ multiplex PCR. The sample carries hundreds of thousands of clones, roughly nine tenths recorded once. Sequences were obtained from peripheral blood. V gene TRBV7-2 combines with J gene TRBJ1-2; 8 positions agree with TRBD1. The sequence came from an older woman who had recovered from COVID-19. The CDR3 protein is CASSLNGQGYGYTF. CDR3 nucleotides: TGTGCCAGCAGCTTAAACGGACAGGGCTATGGCTACACCTTC.